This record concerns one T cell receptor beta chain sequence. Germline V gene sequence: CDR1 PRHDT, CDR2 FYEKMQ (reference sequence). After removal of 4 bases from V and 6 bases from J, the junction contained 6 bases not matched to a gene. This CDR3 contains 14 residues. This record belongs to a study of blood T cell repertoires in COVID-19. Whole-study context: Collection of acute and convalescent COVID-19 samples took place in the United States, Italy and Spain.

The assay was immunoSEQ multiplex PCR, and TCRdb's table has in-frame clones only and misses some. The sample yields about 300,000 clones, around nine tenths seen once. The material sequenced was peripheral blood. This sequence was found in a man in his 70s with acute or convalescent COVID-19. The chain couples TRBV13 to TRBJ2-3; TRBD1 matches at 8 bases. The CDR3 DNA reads TGTGCCAGCAGCTACGGACAGGGCCGGGATACGCAGTATTTT. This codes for CASSYGQGRDTQYF.